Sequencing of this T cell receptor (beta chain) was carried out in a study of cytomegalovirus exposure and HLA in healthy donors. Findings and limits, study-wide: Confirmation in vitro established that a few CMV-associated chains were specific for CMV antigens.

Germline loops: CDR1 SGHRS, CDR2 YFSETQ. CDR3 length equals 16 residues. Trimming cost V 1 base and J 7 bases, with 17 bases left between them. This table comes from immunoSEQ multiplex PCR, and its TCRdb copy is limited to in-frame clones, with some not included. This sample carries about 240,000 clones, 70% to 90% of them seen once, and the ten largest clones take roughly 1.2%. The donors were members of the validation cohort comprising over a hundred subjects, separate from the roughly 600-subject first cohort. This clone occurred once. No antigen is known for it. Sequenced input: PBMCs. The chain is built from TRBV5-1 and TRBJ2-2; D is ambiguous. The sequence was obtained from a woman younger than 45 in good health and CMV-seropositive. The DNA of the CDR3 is TGCGCCAGCAGCTTGTCGGGTGCCTCTCGGCTCGGGGAGCTGTTTTTT. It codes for CASSLSGASRLGELFF.